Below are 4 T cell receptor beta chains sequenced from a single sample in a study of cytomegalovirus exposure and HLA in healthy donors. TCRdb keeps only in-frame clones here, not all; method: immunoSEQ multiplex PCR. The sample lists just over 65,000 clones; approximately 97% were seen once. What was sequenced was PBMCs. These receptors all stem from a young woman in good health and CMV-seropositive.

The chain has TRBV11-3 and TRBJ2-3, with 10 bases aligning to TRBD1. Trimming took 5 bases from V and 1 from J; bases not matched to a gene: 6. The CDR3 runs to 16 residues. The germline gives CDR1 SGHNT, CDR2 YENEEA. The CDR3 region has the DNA TGTGCCAGCAGCGCCCGGGACAGGGGAGGCACAGATACGCAGTATTTT. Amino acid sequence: CASSARDRGGTDTQYF.

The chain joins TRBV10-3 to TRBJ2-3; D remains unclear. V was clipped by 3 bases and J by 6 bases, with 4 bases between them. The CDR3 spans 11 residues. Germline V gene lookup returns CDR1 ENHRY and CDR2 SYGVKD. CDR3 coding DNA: TGTGCCATCAGTGACCGGGATACGCAGTATTTT. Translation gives CAISDRDTQYF.

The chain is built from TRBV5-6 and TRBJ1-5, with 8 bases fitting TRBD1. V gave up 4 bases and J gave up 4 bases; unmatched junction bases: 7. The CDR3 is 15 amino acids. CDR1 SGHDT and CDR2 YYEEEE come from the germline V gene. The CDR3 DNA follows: TGTGCCAGCAGCCTAGGGACAGGCTCTAATCAGCCCCAGCATTTT. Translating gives CASSLGTGSNQPQHF.

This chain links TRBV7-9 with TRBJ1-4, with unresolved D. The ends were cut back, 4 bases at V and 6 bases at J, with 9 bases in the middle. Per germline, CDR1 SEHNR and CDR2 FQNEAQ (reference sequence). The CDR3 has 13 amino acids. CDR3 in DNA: TGTGCCAGCAGCTCCCCCTTTTATGAAAAACTGTTTTTT. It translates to CASSSPFYEKLFF.